These 2 T cell receptor beta chains were sequenced from one sample in a study of T cells in Graves' hyperthyroidism and ophthalmopathy. Authors of the study amplified TCR beta CDR3 regions from RNA transcripts. HTBI primers were employed in a first-round RT-PCR of the TCR CDR3. TCRdb ran MiXCR on the multiplex PCR reads and lists one entry per CDR3 protein. This table has hundreds of thousands of distinct CDR3 sequences, around 13% appearing once. The sequencing sample was made of blood. The source of these receptors is a woman in her forties or fifties with Graves' ophthalmopathy.

This clonotype was seen many times. The chain carries TRBV7-9 and TRBJ2-5; TRBD1 matches at 10 bases. Germline CDR1 reads SEHNR; CDR2 reads FQNEAQ (reference sequence). Unmatched junction bases numbered 11, after V lost 5 bases and J lost 5 bases. CDR3 length: 16 residues. The CDR3 loop reads CASSPLDRGPSETQYF. The DNA of the CDR3 is TGTGCCAGCAGCCCTCTAGACAGGGGGCCTTCGGAGACCCAGTACTTC.

This clonotype came up a few times. The chain uses TRBV5-8 and TRBJ2-5, with 9 nucleotides matching TRBD2. This CDR3 is built from 15 residues. J was trimmed by 2 bases and V by 4 bases; bases with no gene match: 6. Germline V gene sequence: CDR1 SGHTS, CDR2 YDEGEE. This chain's CDR3 is CASSPGTSSQETQYF. The CDR3 region has the DNA TGTGCCAGCAGCCCCGGGACTAGCTCTCAAGAGACCCAGTACTTC.